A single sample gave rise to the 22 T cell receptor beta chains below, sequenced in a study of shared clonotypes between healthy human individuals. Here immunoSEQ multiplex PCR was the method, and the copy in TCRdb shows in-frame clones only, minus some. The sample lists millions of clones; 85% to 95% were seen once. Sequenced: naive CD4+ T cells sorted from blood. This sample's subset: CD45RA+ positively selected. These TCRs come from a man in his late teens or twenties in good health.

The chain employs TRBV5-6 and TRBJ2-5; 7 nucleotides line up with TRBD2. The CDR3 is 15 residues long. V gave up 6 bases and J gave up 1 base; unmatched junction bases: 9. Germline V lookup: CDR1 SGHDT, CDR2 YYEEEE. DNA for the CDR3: TGTGCCAGCACCGAATGGGGGGGGATCCAAGAGACCCAGTACTTC. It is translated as CASTEWGGIQETQYF.

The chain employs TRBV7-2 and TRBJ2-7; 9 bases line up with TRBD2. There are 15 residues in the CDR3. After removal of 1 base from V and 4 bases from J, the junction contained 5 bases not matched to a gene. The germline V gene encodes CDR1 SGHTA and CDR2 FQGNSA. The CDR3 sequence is CASSLVVSGGYEQYF. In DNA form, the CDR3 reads TGTGCCAGCAGCTTAGTTGTTAGCGGGGGATACGAGCAGTACTTC.

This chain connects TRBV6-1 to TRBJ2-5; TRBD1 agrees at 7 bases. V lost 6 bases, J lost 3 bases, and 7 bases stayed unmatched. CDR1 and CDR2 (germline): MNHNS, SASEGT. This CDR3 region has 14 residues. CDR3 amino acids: CASSAGTVKETQYF. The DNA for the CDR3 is TGTGCCAGCAGCGCCGGGACAGTCAAAGAGACCCAGTACTTC.

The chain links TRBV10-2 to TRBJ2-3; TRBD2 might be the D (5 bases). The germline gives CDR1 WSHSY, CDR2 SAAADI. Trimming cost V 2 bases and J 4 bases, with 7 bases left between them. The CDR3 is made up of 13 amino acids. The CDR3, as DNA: TGCGCCAGCAGTGAGGGAGGTCCAGATACGCAGTATTTT. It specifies CASSEGGPDTQYF.

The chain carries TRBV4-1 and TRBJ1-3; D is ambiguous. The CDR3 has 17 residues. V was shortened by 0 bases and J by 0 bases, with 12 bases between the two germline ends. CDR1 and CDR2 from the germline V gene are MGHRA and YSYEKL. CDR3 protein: CASSQDRQVGSGNTIYF. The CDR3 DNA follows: TGCGCCAGCAGCCAAGATCGGCAGGTGGGCTCTGGAAACACCATATATTTT.

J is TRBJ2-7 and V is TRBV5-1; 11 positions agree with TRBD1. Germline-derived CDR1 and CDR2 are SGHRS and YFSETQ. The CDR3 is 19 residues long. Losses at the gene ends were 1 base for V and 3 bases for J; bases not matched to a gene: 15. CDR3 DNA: TGCGCCAGCAGCTTGTACCGGGGTGAGGGACAGGGGGTTATCTACGAGCAGTACTTC. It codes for CASSLYRGEGQGVIYEQYF.

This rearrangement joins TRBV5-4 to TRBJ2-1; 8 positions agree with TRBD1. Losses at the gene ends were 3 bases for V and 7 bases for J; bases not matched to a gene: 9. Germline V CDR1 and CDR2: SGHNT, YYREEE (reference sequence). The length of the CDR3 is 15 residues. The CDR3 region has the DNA TGTGCCAGCAGCTCGGACAGGGAGGTTTGGAATGAGCAGTTCTTC. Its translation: CASSSDREVWNEQFF.

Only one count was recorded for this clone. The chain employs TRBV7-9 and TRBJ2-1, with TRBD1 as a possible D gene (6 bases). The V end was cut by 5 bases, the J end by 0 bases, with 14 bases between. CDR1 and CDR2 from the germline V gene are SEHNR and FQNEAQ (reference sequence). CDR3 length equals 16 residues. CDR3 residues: CASSKRQDRSYNEQFF. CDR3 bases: TGTGCCAGCAGCAAAAGACAGGACCGCTCCTACAATGAGCAGTTCTTC. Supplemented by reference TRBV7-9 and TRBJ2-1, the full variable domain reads DTGVSQNPRHKITKRGQNVTFRCDPISEHNRLYWYRQTLGQGPEFLTYFQNEAQLEKSRLLSDRFSAERPKGSFSTLEIQRTEQGDSAMYLCASSKRQDRSYNEQFFGPGTRLTVL.

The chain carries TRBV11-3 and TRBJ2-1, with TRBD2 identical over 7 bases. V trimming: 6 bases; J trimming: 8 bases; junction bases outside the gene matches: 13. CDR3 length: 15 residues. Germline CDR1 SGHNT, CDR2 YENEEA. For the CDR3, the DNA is TGTGCCAGCAGTCCGGGACGCGGGAGTCTCGATGAGCAGTTCTTC. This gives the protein CASSPGRGSLDEQFF.

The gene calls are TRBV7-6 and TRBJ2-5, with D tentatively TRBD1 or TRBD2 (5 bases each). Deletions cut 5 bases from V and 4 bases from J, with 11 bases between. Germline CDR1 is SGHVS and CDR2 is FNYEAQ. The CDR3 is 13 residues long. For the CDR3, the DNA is TGTGCCAGCAGCCGGGGCACAGCAGAGACCCAGTACTTC. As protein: CASSRGTAETQYF.

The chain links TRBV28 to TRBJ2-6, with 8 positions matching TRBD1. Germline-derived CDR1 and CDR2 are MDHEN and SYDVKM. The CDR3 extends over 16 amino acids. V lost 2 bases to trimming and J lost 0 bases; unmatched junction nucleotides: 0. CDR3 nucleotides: TGTGCCAGCAGTTTAACAGGGGGCTCTGGGGCCAACGTCCTGACTTTC. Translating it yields CASSLTGGSGANVLTF.

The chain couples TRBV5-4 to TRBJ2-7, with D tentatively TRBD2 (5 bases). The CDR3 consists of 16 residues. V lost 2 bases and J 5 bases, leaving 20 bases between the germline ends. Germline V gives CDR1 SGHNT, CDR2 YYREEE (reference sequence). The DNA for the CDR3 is TGTGCCAGCAGCTTAGTTTTATTCGGGATTACGAACGAGCAGTACTTC. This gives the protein CASSLVLFGITNEQYF.

This CDR3 reads CASENRANSPLHF. In nucleotides, the CDR3 is TGTGCCAGCGAGAACAGGGCAAATTCACCCCTCCACTTT. The chain carries TRBV6-6 and TRBJ1-6; perhaps TRBD1 as D (6 bases). The germline V and J ends were trimmed by 8 bases and 7 bases, with 12 bases remaining between them. Per germline, CDR1 MNHNY and CDR2 SVGAGI (reference sequence). CDR3 size: 13 residues.

The CDR3 region has the DNA TGTGCCAGCAGACGCAGGGACAGGGAAGACTATGGCTACACCTTC. It is translated as CASRRRDREDYGYTF. The chain couples TRBV6-4 to TRBJ1-2; 9 positions match TRBD1. The CDR3 length is 15 residues. Germline V gene data show CDR1 as MRHNA and CDR2 as SNTAGT. V gave up 6 bases and J gave up 3 bases; unmatched junction bases: 8.

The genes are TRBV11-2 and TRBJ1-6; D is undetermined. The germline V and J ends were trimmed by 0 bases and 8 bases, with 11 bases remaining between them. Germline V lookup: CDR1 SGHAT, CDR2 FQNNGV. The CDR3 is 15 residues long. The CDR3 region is CASSLEAGTDSPLHF. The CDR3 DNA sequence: TGTGCCAGCAGCTTAGAGGCGGGTACAGATTCACCCCTCCACTTT. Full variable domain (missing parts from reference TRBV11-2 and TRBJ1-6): EAGVAQSPRYKIIEKRQSVAFWCNPISGHATLYWYQQILGQGPKLLIQFQNNGVVDDSQLPKDRFSAERLKGVDSTLKIQPAKLEDSAVYLCASSLEAGTDSPLHFGNGTRLTVT.

As DNA, the CDR3 is TGTGCCAGCAGTCGAGGGTCCACTGAAAAACTGTTTTTT. Translated: CASSRGSTEKLFF. The chain joins TRBV14 to TRBJ1-4; D uncertain. Per the germline V gene, CDR1 is SGHDN and CDR2 is FVKESK. This CDR3 has 13 amino acids. Between the trimmed V and J ends, which lost 6 bases and 7 bases, there was a span of 12 bases.

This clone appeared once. The CDR3 is CASSFYRGTGELFF. DNA for the CDR3: TGTGCCAGCAGCTTCTACAGGGGCACCGGGGAGCTGTTTTTT. The V and J genes are TRBV7-2 and TRBJ2-2; 7 nucleotides agree with TRBD1. The CDR3 covers 14 residues. Germline V gives CDR1 SGHTA, CDR2 FQGNSA. Trimming removed 3 bases from V and 4 bases from J; junction bases left unmatched: 2.

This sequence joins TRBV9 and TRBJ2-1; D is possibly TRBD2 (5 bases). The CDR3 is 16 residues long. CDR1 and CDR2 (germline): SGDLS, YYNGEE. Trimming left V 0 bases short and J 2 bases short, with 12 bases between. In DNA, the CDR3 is TGTGCCAGCAGCGTAGGAGGGAGTTTGACCTACAATGAGCAGTTCTTC. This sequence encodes CASSVGGSLTYNEQFF.

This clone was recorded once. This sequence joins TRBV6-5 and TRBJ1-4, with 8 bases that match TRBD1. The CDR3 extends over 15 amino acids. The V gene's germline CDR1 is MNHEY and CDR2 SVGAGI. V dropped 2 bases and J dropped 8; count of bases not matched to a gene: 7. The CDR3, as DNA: TGTGCCAGCAGTTACCAGACAGGGGAGGGCGAAAAACTGTTTTTT. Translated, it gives CASSYQTGEGEKLFF.

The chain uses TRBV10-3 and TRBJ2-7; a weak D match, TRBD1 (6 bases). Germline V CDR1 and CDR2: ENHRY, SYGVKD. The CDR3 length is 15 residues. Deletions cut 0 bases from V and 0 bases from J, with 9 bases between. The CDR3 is CAISESQGSSYEQYF. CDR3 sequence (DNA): TGTGCCATCAGTGAGTCTCAGGGGAGCTCCTACGAGCAGTACTTC.

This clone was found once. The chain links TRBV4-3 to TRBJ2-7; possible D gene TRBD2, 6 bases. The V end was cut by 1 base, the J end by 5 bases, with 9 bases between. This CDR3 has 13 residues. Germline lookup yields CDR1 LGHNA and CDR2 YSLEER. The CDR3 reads CASSQAGVDEQYF. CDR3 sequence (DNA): TGCGCCAGCAGCCAAGCGGGAGTGGACGAGCAGTACTTC.

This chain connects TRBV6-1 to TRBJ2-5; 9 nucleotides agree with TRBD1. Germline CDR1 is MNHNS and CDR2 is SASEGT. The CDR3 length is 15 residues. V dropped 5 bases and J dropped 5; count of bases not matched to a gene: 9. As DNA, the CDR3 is TGTGCCAGCAGTCCACAGGGGGCGATCGGGGAGACCCAGTACTTC. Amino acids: CASSPQGAIGETQYF.